What follows are 24 T cell receptor beta chains derived from one specimen sequenced in a study of T cells after yellow fever vaccination. Via MiXCR, TCRdb re-called the 5' RACE reads, giving one row per CDR3 protein. The table has approximately 550,000 distinct CDR3 sequences, roughly 14% seen once. Sequenced material: PBMCs, taken on the day of the yellow fever booster vaccination. The receptor source for this set is a man aged 25-45 years who received the YFV17D yellow fever vaccine.

This clonotype was detected a few times. The gene calls are TRBV4-3 and TRBJ2-1, with 7 nucleotides matching TRBD2. Germline V gene lookup returns CDR1 LGHNA and CDR2 YSLEER. V lost 0 bases, J lost 5 bases, and 13 bases stayed unmatched. The CDR3 spans 18 residues. CDR3 bases: TGCGCCAGCAGCCAAGACCCCCCTAGCGGAAGAACAAACAATGAGCAGTTCTTC. As protein: CASSQDPPSGRTNNEQFF.

Only a few counts were recorded for this clonotype. The chain joins TRBV5-1 to TRBJ2-7; possible D gene TRBD1, 6 bases. V lost 0 bases, J lost 6 bases, and 10 bases lay in between. Germline-derived CDR1 and CDR2 are SGHRS and YFSETQ. This CDR3 contains 13 residues. CDR3 nucleotides: TGCGCCAGCAGCTTGGGGGGGCAAGGCGAGCAGTACTTC. Translating gives CASSLGGQGEQYF.

In this sample, this clonotype turned up a few times. CDR3 DNA: TGTGCCATCAAAGCTCCAGGCGGGAATGAGCAGTTCTTC. The encoded protein is CAIKAPGGNEQFF. The rearrangement links TRBV10-3 to TRBJ2-1; a weak D match, TRBD2 (5 bases). The V gene's germline CDR1 is ENHRY and CDR2 SYGVKD. The ends were cut back, 7 bases at V and 7 bases at J, with 14 bases in the middle. The CDR3 is made up of 13 amino acids.

This chain uses TRBV28 with TRBJ2-4, with D maybe TRBD2 (5 bases). The CDR3 is 16 amino acids. Trimming took off 4 bases at V and 6 bases at J, with 19 bases between the two ends. CDR1 and CDR2 from the germline V gene are MDHEN and SYDVKM. This chain's CDR3 is CASSSPEGSRLNIQYF. CDR3 DNA: TGTGCCAGCAGTTCCCCCGAGGGCAGCCGATTAAACATTCAGTACTTC.

This clonotype was recorded a few times. This rearrangement joins TRBV20-1 to TRBJ2-4; TRBD2 matches 7 bases. The CDR3 runs 14 residues. V gave up 4 bases and J gave up 3 bases; unmatched junction bases: 6. Germline CDR1 reads DFQATT; CDR2 reads SNEGSKA (reference sequence). The CDR3 DNA is TGCAGTGCTATATCGGGAGGTGTCAAAAACATTCAGTACTTC. Protein: CSAISGGVKNIQYF.

The chain combines TRBV5-6 with TRBJ2-7; no reliable D call. CDR1 is SGHDT and CDR2 is YYEEEE in the germline V gene. V lost 2 bases and J lost 0, with 12 bases in between. CDR3 length: 15 residues. CDR3 coding DNA: TGTGCCAGCAGCTTACGAGCGTTGAGCTCCTACGAGCAGTACTTC. Protein product: CASSLRALSSYEQYF.

On this clonotype: Relative to the germline gene, one junction end is altered; a read error may explain this. The chain employs TRBV4-3 and TRBJ2-1; D gene ambiguous. CDR1 LGHNA and CDR2 YSLEER come from the germline V gene. This CDR3 comprises 14 residues. CDR3 nucleotides: TGCGCCAGCAGCCAAGATGTGGCTTACAATCAGCAGTTCTTC. Translating it yields CASSQDVAYNQQFF.

This clonotype was detected a few times. The rearrangement joins TRBV20-1 to TRBJ2-1; unclear D gene. CDR3 length: 11 amino acids. Per the germline V gene, CDR1 is DFQATT and CDR2 is SNEGSKA (reference sequence). V shed 5 bases and J shed 7 bases, with 9 bases lying between them. CDR3 nucleotides: TGCAGTGCTCGACTGAGAAATGAGCAGTTCTTC. Translation gives CSARLRNEQFF.

This sequence joins TRBV10-3 and TRBJ1-2; D is undetermined. This CDR3 has 13 residues. V was clipped by 2 bases and J by 5 bases, with 9 bases between them. The germline gives CDR1 ENHRY, CDR2 SYGVKD. CDR3 in DNA: TGTGCCATCAGTGAGAGTCAGAATTATGGCTACACCTTC. This gives the protein CAISESQNYGYTF.

V is TRBV19 and J is TRBJ1-1; 10 bases match TRBD1. The germline gives CDR1 LNHDA, CDR2 SQIVND (reference sequence). This CDR3 has 17 residues. Trimming took 7 bases from V and 0 from J; bases not matched to a gene: 11. Written as DNA, the CDR3 is TGTGCCAGTACGCCGACAGGGGGCGGTATCATGAACACTGAAGCTTTCTTT. This gives the protein CASTPTGGGIMNTEAFF.

The rearrangement joins TRBV20-1 to TRBJ1-1; D might be TRBD1 (5 bases). Germline V gene data show CDR1 as DFQATT and CDR2 as SNEGSKA (reference sequence). Deletions cut 1 base from V and 2 bases from J, with 8 bases between. The CDR3 runs to 13 residues. Written as DNA, the CDR3 is TGCAGTGCTAGAGCAAGGACAAACACTGAAGCTTTCTTT. It yields the protein CSARARTNTEAFF.

This clonotype has a handful of counts. This chain links TRBV7-2 with TRBJ2-7; D is perhaps TRBD2 (7 bases). The CDR3 runs to 14 residues. CDR1 is SGHTA and CDR2 is FQGNSA in the germline V gene. V lost 5 bases, J lost 6 bases, and 17 bases lay in between. The CDR3 loop is CASSEGGGMGEQYF. CDR3 DNA: TGTGCCAGCAGCGAGGGGGGGGGCATGGGCGAGCAGTACTTC.

This clonotype was seen only a few times. The chain is built from TRBV5-5 and TRBJ2-3; a weak D match, TRBD2 (5 bases). The germline V and J ends were trimmed by 3 bases and 2 bases, with 13 bases remaining between them. CDR1 SGHKS and CDR2 YYEKEE come from the germline V gene (reference sequence). The CDR3 has 15 residues. CDR3 protein: CASSSLLGTTDTQYF. For the CDR3, the DNA is TGTGCCAGCAGCTCCTTACTAGGCACCACAGATACGCAGTATTTT.

V is TRBV7-2 and J is TRBJ2-2, with TRBD1 matching 7 bases. The V gene end was trimmed by 3 bases and the J gene end by 1 base; junction bases not matched to a gene: 8. This CDR3 comprises 17 residues. Germline values: CDR1 SGHTA, CDR2 FQGNSA. The CDR3 region has the DNA TGTGCCAGCAGCTTTGGATCCGGGACAGTGAACACCGGGGAGCTGTTTTTT. Amino acids: CASSFGSGTVNTGELFF.

V gene TRBV4-3 combines with J gene TRBJ2-1, with D possibly TRBD2 on 6 matching bases. This CDR3 is built from 16 residues. Germline V gene sequence: CDR1 LGHNA, CDR2 YSLEER. V lost 0 bases and J 1 base, leaving 10 bases between the germline ends. The CDR3 DNA sequence: TGCGCCAGCAGCCAAGAGGGCGGGATGTCCTACAATGAGCAGTTCTTC. Translation gives CASSQEGGMSYNEQFF.

The table lists this clonotype with a few counts. The chain joins TRBV28 to TRBJ2-4, with 9 bases identical to TRBD2. The ends lost 0 bases at V and 3 bases at J; junction bases unmatched: 6. Germline V CDR1 and CDR2: MDHEN, SYDVKM. The CDR3 is 17 residues long. This chain's CDR3 is CASSLWAGGPDKNIQYF. The CDR3, as DNA: TGTGCCAGCAGTTTATGGGCGGGAGGGCCGGACAAAAACATTCAGTACTTC. Full variable domain (missing parts from reference TRBV28 and TRBJ2-4): DVKVTQSSRYLVKRTGEKVFLECVQDMDHENMFWYRQDPGLGLRLIYFSYDVKMKEKGDIPEGYSVSREKKERFSLILESASTNQTSMYLCASSLWAGGPDKNIQYFGAGTRLSVL.

The chain uses TRBV5-1 and TRBJ2-1, with no clear D. This CDR3 is 14 amino acids long. The germline CDR1 and CDR2 sequences are SGHRS and YFSETQ. Trimming pared 5 bases from V and 4 bases from J, leaving 13 bases between. The CDR3 coding sequence is TGCGCCAGCAGTATAGGTCTGGATTACAATGAGCAGTTCTTC. Translating gives CASSIGLDYNEQFF.

This chain uses TRBV29-1 with TRBJ2-1; TRBD2 aligns across 9 bases. The CDR3 totals 13 residues. Losses at the gene ends were 4 bases for V and 7 bases for J; bases not matched to a gene: 5. The V gene's germline CDR1 is SQVTM and CDR2 ANQGSEA. The CDR3 reads CSVVLAGRNEQFF. CDR3 nucleotide sequence: TGCAGCGTTGTCCTAGCGGGGCGGAATGAGCAGTTCTTC.

This clonotype has only a few counts. The CDR3 here is CAISESDLGGDEQYF. CDR3 DNA: TGTGCCATCAGTGAGTCGGACCTTGGGGGGGACGAGCAGTACTTC. The chain employs TRBV10-3 and TRBJ2-7; 7 nucleotides align to TRBD2. This CDR3 comprises 15 residues. V lost 0 bases and J lost 5; bases outside the gene matches: 7. Germline CDR1 ENHRY, CDR2 SYGVKD.

This clonotype has a handful of counts. The chain uses TRBV20-1 and TRBJ2-7, with 8 bases identical to TRBD1. This CDR3 comprises 13 residues. The germline gives CDR1 DFQATT, CDR2 SNEGSKA (reference sequence). The V gene end was trimmed by 6 bases and the J gene end by 2 bases; junction bases not matched to a gene: 6. DNA of the CDR3: TGCAGTGCGGCTGACAGGGGTGCCTACGAGCAGTACTTC. Encoded protein: CSAADRGAYEQYF.

This clonotype came up many times. The chain recombines TRBV7-8 with TRBJ2-7; TRBD1 aligns across 11 bases. Germline V gene lookup returns CDR1 SGHVS and CDR2 FQNEAQ. V lost 5 bases, J lost 5 bases, and 11 bases stayed unmatched. The CDR3 totals 16 residues. The CDR3 DNA is TGTGCCAGCAGCCCCCCCCTACGGACAGGGGGCAACGAGCAGTACTTC. Protein sequence: CASSPPLRTGGNEQYF.

There are a few counts of this clonotype. This chain connects TRBV7-3 to TRBJ1-2; the match to TRBD1 covers 8 bases. Trimming cost V 4 bases and J 6 bases; bases outside gene matches: 7. CDR3 length equals 14 residues. Germline CDR1 is SGHTA and CDR2 is FQGTGA. The CDR3 loop is CASSSGQALDGYTF. CDR3 in DNA: TGTGCCAGCAGCTCGGGACAGGCCTTGGATGGCTACACCTTC.

The CDR3 is CASSQEPPPISSYNEQFF. The CDR3 region has the DNA TGCGCCAGCAGCCAAGAGCCCCCGCCTATCAGCTCCTACAATGAGCAGTTCTTC. The chain has TRBV4-3 and TRBJ2-1; D is uncertain. V lost 0 bases to trimming and J lost 0 bases, with 15 bases between them. This CDR3 is 18 amino acids long. CDR1 is LGHNA and CDR2 is YSLEER in the germline V gene.

This clonotype showed up just a few times. The chain is built from TRBV21-1 and TRBJ2-1; TRBD2, the table's D call, lacks a check against the DNA. TRBV21-1 corresponds to a pseudogene. The CDR3 length is 18 residues. The CDR3 region is CASSKLPGLGCSYNEQFF. CDR3 DNA sequence: TGTGCCAGCAGCAAACTACCCGGACTAGGCTGCTCCTACAATGAGCAGTTCTTC.